The present T cell receptor (beta chain) was sequenced within a study of blood T cell repertoires in COVID-19. The overall study: T cells, B-cell-depleted T cells, or PBMCs supplied cDNA or gDNA.

The germline gives CDR1 SGHTA, CDR2 FQGTGA. CDR3 length: 17 amino acids. The germline V and J ends were trimmed by 5 bases and 0 bases, with 17 bases remaining between them. As processed by the authors: Amplification from reference gene primers served as the basis for estimated nucleated cell counts. Only in-frame clones appear in the TCRdb table, and some are missing; sequencing was by immunoSEQ multiplex PCR. The DNA gave D and trimming, while V, J and clone size come from that table. Of fewer than 350,000 clones listed, about nine tenths were seen once; the top ten hold approximately 1.5%. Source material: PBMCs or T cells enriched from blood (not recorded which). This sequence originates from a woman between 40 and 50 years old who had recovered from COVID-19. J is TRBJ2-1 and V is TRBV7-3; D is possibly TRBD2 (6 bases). The chain's CDR3 is CASSPTPRGSSYNEQFF. The CDR3 nucleotides are TGTGCCAGCAGCCCGACACCACGGGGGAGCTCCTACAATGAGCAGTTCTTC. Combining the CDR3 with reference TRBV7-3 and TRBJ2-1 gives the whole variable domain GAGVSQTPSNKVTEKGKYVELRCDPISGHTALYWYRQSLGQGPEFLIYFQGTGAADDSGLPNDRFFAVRPEGSVSTLKIQRTERGDSAVYLCASSPTPRGSSYNEQFFGPGTRLTVL.